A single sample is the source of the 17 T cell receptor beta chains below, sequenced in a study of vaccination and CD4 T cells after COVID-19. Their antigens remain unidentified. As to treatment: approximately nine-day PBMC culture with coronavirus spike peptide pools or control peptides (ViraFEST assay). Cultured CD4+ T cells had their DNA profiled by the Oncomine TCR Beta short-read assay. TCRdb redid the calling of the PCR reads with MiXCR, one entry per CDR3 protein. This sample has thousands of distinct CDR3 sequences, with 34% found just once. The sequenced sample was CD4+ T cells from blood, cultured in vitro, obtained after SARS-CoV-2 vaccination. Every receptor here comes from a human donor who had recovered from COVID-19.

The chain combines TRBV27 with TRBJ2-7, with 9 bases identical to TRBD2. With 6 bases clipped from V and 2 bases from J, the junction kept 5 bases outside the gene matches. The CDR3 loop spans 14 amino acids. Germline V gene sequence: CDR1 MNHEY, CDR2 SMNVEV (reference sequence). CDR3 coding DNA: TGTGCCAGCAGCATAGCGGGAGTCCCCTACGAGCAGTACTTC. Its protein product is CASSIAGVPYEQYF.

The CDR3, as DNA: TGTGCCAGCAGCCCTCCGACAGGGAGAAACACTGAAGCTTTCTTT. The encoded protein is CASSPPTGRNTEAFF. The chain is built from TRBV5-4 and TRBJ1-1, with TRBD1 matching 7 bases. J was trimmed by 2 bases and V by 4 bases; bases with no gene match: 8. Germline CDR1 reads SGHNT; CDR2 reads YYREEE (reference sequence). CDR3 size: 15 residues.

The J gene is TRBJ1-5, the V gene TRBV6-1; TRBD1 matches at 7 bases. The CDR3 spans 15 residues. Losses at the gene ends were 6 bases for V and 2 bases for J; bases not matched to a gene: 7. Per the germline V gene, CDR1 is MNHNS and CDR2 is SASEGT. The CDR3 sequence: CASSRDRVGNQPQHF. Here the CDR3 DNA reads TGTGCCAGCAGCCGCGACAGGGTTGGCAATCAGCCCCAGCATTTT.

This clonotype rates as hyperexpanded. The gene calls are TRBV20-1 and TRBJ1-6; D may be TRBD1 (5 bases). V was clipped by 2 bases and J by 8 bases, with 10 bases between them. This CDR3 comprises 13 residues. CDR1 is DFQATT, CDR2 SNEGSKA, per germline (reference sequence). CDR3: CSARQGGDSPLHF. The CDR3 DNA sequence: TGCAGTGCTAGACAGGGCGGGGATTCACCCCTCCACTTT.

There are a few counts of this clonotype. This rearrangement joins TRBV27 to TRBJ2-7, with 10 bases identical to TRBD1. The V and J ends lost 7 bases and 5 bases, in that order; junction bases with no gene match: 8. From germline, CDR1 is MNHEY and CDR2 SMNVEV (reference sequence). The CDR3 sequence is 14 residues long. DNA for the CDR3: TGTGCCAGCACCCCGACAGGGGGCTTCAACGAGCAGTACTTC. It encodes CASTPTGGFNEQYF.

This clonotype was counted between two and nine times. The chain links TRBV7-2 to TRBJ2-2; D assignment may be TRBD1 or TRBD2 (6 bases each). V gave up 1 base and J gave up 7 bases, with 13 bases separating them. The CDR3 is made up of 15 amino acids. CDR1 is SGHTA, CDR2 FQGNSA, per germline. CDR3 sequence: CASSLVRGPVGELFF. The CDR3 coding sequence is TGTGCCAGCAGCTTAGTTCGGGGGCCTGTCGGGGAGCTGTTTTTT.

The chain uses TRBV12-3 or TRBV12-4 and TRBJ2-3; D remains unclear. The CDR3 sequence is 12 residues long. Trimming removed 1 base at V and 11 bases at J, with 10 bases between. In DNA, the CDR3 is TGTGCCAGCAGTTTAGGGTTAGAGAGGCAGTATTTT. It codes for CASSLGLERQYF.

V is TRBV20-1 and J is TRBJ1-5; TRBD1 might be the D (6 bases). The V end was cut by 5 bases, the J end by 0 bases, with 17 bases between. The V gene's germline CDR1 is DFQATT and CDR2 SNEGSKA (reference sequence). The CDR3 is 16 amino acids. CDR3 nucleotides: TGCAGTGCTGCCGGAGGTGGGGGCATTAGCAATCAGCCCCAGCATTTT. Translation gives CSAAGGGGISNQPQHF.

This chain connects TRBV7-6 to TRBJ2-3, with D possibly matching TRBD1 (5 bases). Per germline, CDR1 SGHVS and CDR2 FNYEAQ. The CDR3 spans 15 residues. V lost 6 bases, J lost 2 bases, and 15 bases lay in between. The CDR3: CASSCGHLNTDTQYF. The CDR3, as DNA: TGTGCCAGCAGTTGTGGACATCTCAACACAGATACGCAGTATTTT. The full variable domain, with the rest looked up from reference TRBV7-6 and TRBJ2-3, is GAGVSQSPRYKVTKRGQDVALRCDPISGHVSLYWYRQALGQGPEFLTYFNYEAQQDKSGLPNDRFSAERPEGSISTLTIQRTEQRDSAMYRCASSCGHLNTDTQYFGPGTRLTVL.

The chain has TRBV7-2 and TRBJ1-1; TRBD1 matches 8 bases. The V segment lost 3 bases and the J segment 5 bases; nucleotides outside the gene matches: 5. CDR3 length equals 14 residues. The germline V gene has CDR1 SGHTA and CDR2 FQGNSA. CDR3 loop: CASSFQGARTEAFF. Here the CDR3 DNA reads TGTGCCAGCAGCTTTCAGGGGGCCCGTACTGAAGCTTTCTTT.

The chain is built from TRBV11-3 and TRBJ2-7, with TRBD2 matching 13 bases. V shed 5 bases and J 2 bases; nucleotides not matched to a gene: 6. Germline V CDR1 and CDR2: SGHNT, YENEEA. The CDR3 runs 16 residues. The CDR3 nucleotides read TGTGCCAGCAGCCCAGGGGGGACTAGCGGGGCCTACGAGCAGTACTTC. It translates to CASSPGGTSGAYEQYF.

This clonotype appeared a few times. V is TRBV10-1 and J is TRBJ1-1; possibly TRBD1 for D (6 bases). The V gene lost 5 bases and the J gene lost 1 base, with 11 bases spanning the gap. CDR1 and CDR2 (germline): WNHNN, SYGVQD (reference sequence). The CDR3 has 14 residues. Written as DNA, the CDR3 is TGCGCCAGCAGTAACAGGGTAGGGAACACTGAAGCTTTCTTT. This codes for CASSNRVGNTEAFF.

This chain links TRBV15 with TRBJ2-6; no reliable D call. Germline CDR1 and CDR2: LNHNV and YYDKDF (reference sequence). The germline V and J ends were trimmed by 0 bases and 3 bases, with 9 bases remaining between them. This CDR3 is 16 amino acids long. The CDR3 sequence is CATSRDSVVGANVLTF. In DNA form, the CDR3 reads TGTGCCACCAGCAGAGATTCGGTAGTTGGGGCCAACGTCCTGACTTTC.

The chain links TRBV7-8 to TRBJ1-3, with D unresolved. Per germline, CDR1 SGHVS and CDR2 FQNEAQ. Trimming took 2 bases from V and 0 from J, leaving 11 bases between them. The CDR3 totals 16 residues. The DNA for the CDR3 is TGTGCCAGCAGCTTAAGAGGACGGAGCTCTGGAAACACCATATATTTT. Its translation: CASSLRGRSSGNTIYF.

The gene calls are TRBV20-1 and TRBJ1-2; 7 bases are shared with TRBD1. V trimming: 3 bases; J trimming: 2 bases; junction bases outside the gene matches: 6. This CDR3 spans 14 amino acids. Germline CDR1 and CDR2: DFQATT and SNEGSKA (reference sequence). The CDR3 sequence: CSASQGGGNYGYTF. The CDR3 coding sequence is TGCAGTGCTAGTCAGGGGGGAGGGAACTATGGCTACACCTTC.

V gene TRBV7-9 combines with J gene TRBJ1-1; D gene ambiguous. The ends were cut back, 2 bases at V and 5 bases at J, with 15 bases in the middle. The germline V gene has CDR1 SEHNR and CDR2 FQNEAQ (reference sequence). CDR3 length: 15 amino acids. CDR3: CASSLFTGIWTEAFF. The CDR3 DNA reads TGTGCCAGCAGCTTATTTACGGGGATATGGACTGAAGCTTTCTTT.

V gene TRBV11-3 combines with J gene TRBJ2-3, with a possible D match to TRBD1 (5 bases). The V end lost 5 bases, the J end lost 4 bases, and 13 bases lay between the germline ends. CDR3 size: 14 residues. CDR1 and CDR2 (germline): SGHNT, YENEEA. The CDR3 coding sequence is TGTGCCAGCAGCGAAAGCAGGGCCTCAGATACGCAGTATTTT. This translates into CASSESRASDTQYF.